The 22 T cell receptor beta chains listed next were all sequenced from one sample in a study of cytomegalovirus exposure and HLA in healthy donors. TCRdb's table, derived via immunoSEQ multiplex PCR, lists solely in-frame clones and lacks some. The repertoire has 250,000 to 400,000 clones, about nine tenths of them found once; the top ten carry approximately 1.1%. The sequencing sample was made of PBMCs. The receptors originated from a woman aged 25 to 39 in good health and CMV-seropositive.

Turning to this clone: One end of the junction is discordant with germline, which a read error may explain. The chain is built from TRBV30 and TRBJ1-3, with 9 bases identical to TRBD1. CDR1 and CDR2 from the germline V gene are GTSNPN and SVGIG (reference sequence). The CDR3 is 11 residues long. This CDR3 reads CACRPGQGFWF. In DNA, the CDR3 is TGTGCCTGTAGACCGGGACAGGGTTTTTGGTTT.

V is TRBV5-6 and J is TRBJ1-3; D gene unclear. Germline CDR1 is SGHDT and CDR2 is YYEEEE. V was clipped by 5 bases and J by 1 base, with 16 bases between them. CDR3 size: 16 residues. CDR3: CASRNGVAGSGNTIYF. The CDR3 DNA follows: TGTGCCAGCAGGAATGGGGTAGCAGGATCTGGAAACACCATATATTTT. The variable domain in full, completed from reference TRBV5-6 and TRBJ1-3, reads DAGVTQSPTHLIKTRGQQVTLRCSPKSGHDTVSWYQQALGQGPQFIFQYYEEEERQRGNFPDRFSGHQFPNYSSELNVNALLLGDSALYLCASRNGVAGSGNTIYFGEGSWLTVV.

The chain links TRBV28 to TRBJ1-5; D is possibly TRBD1 (5 bases). There are 15 residues in the CDR3. CDR1 and CDR2 (germline): MDHEN, SYDVKM. Trimming left V 5 bases short and J 0 bases short, with 11 bases between. The CDR3 spells CASSPRGASNQPQHF. As DNA, the CDR3 is TGTGCCAGCAGTCCTCGAGGGGCTAGCAATCAGCCCCAGCATTTT.

This chain uses TRBV6-6 with TRBJ1-1; D may be TRBD1 (6 bases). V lost 6 bases and J lost 5, with 16 bases in between. The CDR3 runs 14 residues. Germline CDR1 MNHNY, CDR2 SVGAGI (reference sequence). Here the CDR3 DNA reads TGTGCCAGCAGCGTAGGGGGGGGGAGAACTGAAGCTTTCTTT. It specifies CASSVGGGRTEAFF.

This rearrangement joins TRBV4-2 to TRBJ2-7; D is unclear. CDR3 length: 14 amino acids. The germline CDR1 and CDR2 sequences are LGHNA and YNFKEQ. The V end lost 0 bases, the J end lost 1 base, and 7 bases lay between the germline ends. The CDR3 loop reads CASSQDGPSYEQYF. Here the CDR3 DNA reads TGTGCCAGCAGCCAAGACGGTCCATCCTACGAGCAGTACTTC.

The chain links TRBV4-1 to TRBJ1-2; D gene uncertain. Looked up from germline, CDR1 is MGHRA and CDR2 is YSYEKL. This CDR3 has 15 amino acids. Trimming removed 1 base from V and 0 bases from J, with 9 bases in between. The CDR3 is CASSQVAISNYGYTF. CDR3 sequence (DNA): TGCGCCAGCAGCCAAGTTGCAATTTCTAACTATGGCTACACCTTC.

This clone has just one count. The V gene is TRBV7-9, the J gene TRBJ1-2; 7 nucleotides line up with TRBD1. V lost 4 bases, J lost 4 bases, and 6 bases stayed unmatched. Germline V CDR1 and CDR2: SEHNR, FQNEAQ (reference sequence). The CDR3 is 14 residues long. The chain's CDR3 is CASSSEQGTYGYTF. CDR3 in DNA: TGTGCCAGCAGCTCCGAACAGGGGACCTATGGCTACACCTTC.

The chain uses TRBV13 and TRBJ1-1; 8 bases align to TRBD1. Germline lookup yields CDR1 PRHDT and CDR2 FYEKMQ (reference sequence). J lost 9 bases, V lost 1 base, and 1 base had no gene match. The CDR3 totals 12 residues. The chain's CDR3 is CASSLDRGKAFF. The CDR3 DNA reads TGTGCCAGCAGCTTAGACAGGGGGAAAGCTTTCTTT.

CDR3 coding DNA: TGTGCCAGCAGCTGGGGACAGGGGGATAATTCACCCCTCCACTTT. The encoded protein is CASSWGQGDNSPLHF. The chain carries TRBV9 and TRBJ1-6, with 11 bases identical to TRBD1. The CDR3 is 15 residues long. Germline V gene lookup returns CDR1 SGDLS and CDR2 YYNGEE. The J segment lost 5 bases and the V segment lost 4 bases, leaving 2 bases of the junction unmatched.

The genes are TRBV6-5 and TRBJ2-7; 9 bases are shared with TRBD2. Germline trimming cut 1 base from V and 0 bases from J; bases unmatched to any gene: 4. The CDR3 contains 16 residues. Germline V gene sequence: CDR1 MNHEY, CDR2 SVGAGI. The CDR3 sequence: CASSYLTSGNSYEQYF. In nucleotides, the CDR3 is TGTGCCAGCAGTTACTTGACTAGCGGCAACTCCTACGAGCAGTACTTC.

This clone was seen once. V gene TRBV15 combines with J gene TRBJ1-1; 10 bases are shared with TRBD1. Germline V CDR1 and CDR2: LNHNV, YYDKDF (reference sequence). The length of the CDR3 is 16 residues. The V and J ends lost 1 base and 0 bases, in that order; junction bases with no gene match: 2. Here the CDR3 reads CATSRGTGGVNTEAFF. CDR3 DNA sequence: TGTGCCACCAGCAGAGGGACAGGGGGGGTGAACACTGAAGCTTTCTTT.

V gene TRBV19 combines with J gene TRBJ2-5; 7 bases map to TRBD1. The CDR3 totals 11 residues. V lost 11 bases to trimming and J lost 5 bases; unmatched junction nucleotides: 5. Germline CDR1 and CDR2: LNHDA and SQIVND (reference sequence). CDR3 sequence (DNA): TGTGCCCCTGACAGGGTGGAGACCCAGTACTTC. Translation: CAPDRVETQYF.

The rearrangement links TRBV30 to TRBJ2-5; 10 bases map to TRBD2. CDR1 is GTSNPN, CDR2 SVGIG, per germline (reference sequence). This CDR3 has 13 amino acids. After removal of 4 bases from V and 7 bases from J, the junction contained 6 bases not matched to a gene. The CDR3 loop is CAWTRAGGGTQYF. CDR3 nucleotide sequence: TGTGCCTGGACTCGAGCGGGAGGGGGGACCCAGTACTTC.

This clone was seen a single time. This chain connects TRBV27 to TRBJ2-7, with D perhaps matching TRBD1 (5 bases). V was clipped by 4 bases and J by 2 bases, with 9 bases between them. This CDR3 contains 13 residues. Germline CDR1 reads MNHEY; CDR2 reads SMNVEV (reference sequence). The CDR3 DNA reads TGTGCCAGCAGTTCAGCACAGGCCTACGAGCAGTACTTC. This encodes CASSSAQAYEQYF.

Only a few counts were recorded for this clone. This chain connects TRBV6-5 to TRBJ2-1; TRBD2 might be the D (5 bases). The V gene's germline CDR1 is MNHEY and CDR2 SVGAGI. V shed 5 bases and J shed 6 bases, with 17 bases lying between them. There are 15 residues in the CDR3. CDR3 sequence: CASSPLDSASNEQFF. Here the CDR3 DNA reads TGTGCCAGCAGTCCACTAGACTCAGCTAGCAATGAGCAGTTCTTC.

This clone has only one observation. The V gene is TRBV19, the J gene TRBJ1-5; 7 positions agree with TRBD1. The CDR3 has 16 amino acids. CDR1 is LNHDA and CDR2 is SQIVND in the germline V gene (reference sequence). Germline trimming cut 3 bases from V and 3 bases from J; bases unmatched to any gene: 8. The CDR3 bases are TGTGCCAGTAGTATGGGGTGGGGACAGAACAATCAGCCCCAGCATTTT. It specifies CASSMGWGQNNQPQHF. The whole variable domain, filled in from reference TRBV19 and TRBJ1-5, reads DGGITQSPKYLFRKEGQNVTLSCEQNLNHDAMYWYRQDPGQGLRLIYYSQIVNDFQKGDIAEGYSVSREKKESFPLTVTSAQKNPTAFYLCASSMGWGQNNQPQHFGDGTRLSIL.

V gene TRBV9 combines with J gene TRBJ1-2; D gene ambiguous. Germline V gene data show CDR1 as SGDLS and CDR2 as YYNGEE. This CDR3 has 13 residues. Trimming shortened V by 3 bases and J by 7 bases, and 13 bases separated the two germline ends. The CDR3 nucleotides read TGTGCCAGCAGCGGGATGGACCGCTCTGGCTACACCTTC. It codes for CASSGMDRSGYTF.

The V gene is TRBV2, the J gene TRBJ2-7; no clear D gene. The V gene's germline CDR1 is SNHLY and CDR2 FYNNEI. The CDR3 sequence is 13 residues long. V was shortened by 8 bases and J by 6 bases, with 17 bases between the two germline ends. The CDR3: CASCLGGVSEQYF. In nucleotides, the CDR3 is TGTGCCAGCTGTTTGGGTGGGGTTTCCGAGCAGTACTTC.

This chain connects TRBV7-2 to TRBJ1-2; 8 bases line up with TRBD1. From germline, CDR1 is SGHTA and CDR2 FQGNSA. With V trimmed by 1 base and J by 6 bases, 7 bases remained unmatched. The CDR3 totals 15 residues. The CDR3 region has the DNA TGTGCCAGCAGCTTAGGGACAGGGACCCAGGATGGCTACACCTTC. This encodes CASSLGTGTQDGYTF.

The chain couples TRBV28 to TRBJ1-2, with D unclear. V lost 2 bases to trimming and J lost 2 bases, with 18 bases between them. The V gene's germline CDR1 is MDHEN and CDR2 SYDVKM. This CDR3 has 17 residues. As DNA, the CDR3 is TGTGCCAGCAGTTTACTTTTGGACCAGAGAGGAAACTATGGCTACACCTTC. It yields the protein CASSLLLDQRGNYGYTF.

The gene calls are TRBV30 and TRBJ1-2; D call uncertain. The V gene's germline CDR1 is GTSNPN and CDR2 SVGIG (reference sequence). There are 13 residues in the CDR3. Trimming removed 0 bases at V and 2 bases at J, with 7 bases between. The CDR3 nucleotides read TGTGCCTGGAGTGTTTTAAAAAACTATGGCTACACCTTC. Protein product: CAWSVLKNYGYTF. The full variable domain, with the rest looked up from reference TRBV30 and TRBJ1-2, is SQTIHQWPATLVQPVGSPLSLECTVEGTSNPNLYWYRQAAGRGLQLLFYSVGIGQISSEVPQNLSASRPQDRQFILSSKKLLLSDSGFYLCAWSVLKNYGYTFGSGTRLTVV.

V usage is TRBV2 and J usage is TRBJ1-5; 10 bases line up with TRBD1. J was trimmed by 6 bases and V by 6 bases; bases with no gene match: 11. This CDR3 is built from 16 residues. The germline CDR1 and CDR2 sequences are SNHLY and FYNNEI. CDR3 amino acids: CASSRTLGQGGQPQHF. Here the CDR3 DNA reads TGTGCCAGCAGCCGGACTCTCGGACAGGGGGGTCAGCCCCAGCATTTT.